Shown below are 15 T cell receptor beta chains from a single sample sequenced in a study of shared clonotypes between healthy human individuals. Assay: immunoSEQ multiplex PCR; the TCRdb copy retains only in-frame clones and omits some. Found here are hundreds of thousands of clones, 90% to 98% of them singletons; the top ten hold under 0.3%. Naive CD8 isolation took CD45RO-negative cells positively selected for CCR7 and excluded terminally differentiated effector memory CD45RA+ cells. The sample comprised naive CD8+ T cells sorted from blood. Source of these receptors: a man aged 25 to 45 in good health.

The chain combines TRBV5-3 with TRBJ2-7; TRBD2 matches 7 bases. TRBV5-3 is reported as an ORF; its role is uncertain. V shed 5 bases and J 4 bases; nucleotides not matched to a gene: 6. The CDR3 is 13 residues long. The CDR3 here is CARSILASYEQYF. The CDR3 DNA reads as TGTGCCAGAAGTATACTAGCGTCTTACGAGCAGTACTTC.

The J gene is TRBJ2-1, the V gene TRBV10-3; 9 nucleotides agree with TRBD2. Germline trimming cut 2 bases from V and 0 bases from J; bases unmatched to any gene: 5. Germline loops: CDR1 ENHRY, CDR2 SYGVKD. This CDR3 spans 17 amino acids. The CDR3, as DNA: TGTGCCATCAGTGAGGGTTGGCGGGGGGGCTCCTACAATGAGCAGTTCTTC. It codes for CAISEGWRGGSYNEQFF.

V and J are TRBV2 and TRBJ1-5; weak D call: TRBD1 (5 bases). V lost 8 bases to trimming and J lost 6 bases, with 20 bases between them. CDR3 length: 15 amino acids. Germline CDR1 is SNHLY and CDR2 is FYNNEI. The CDR3 DNA reads TGTGCCAGCTCGGGAAGGCTATCTGGGGCTCAGCCCCAGCATTTT. Residues: CASSGRLSGAQPQHF.

This clone came up once. This rearrangement joins TRBV15 to TRBJ1-2, with D uncertain. In germline, CDR1 is LNHNV, CDR2 YYDKDF (reference sequence). Trimming left V 5 bases short and J 2 bases short, with 12 bases between. The CDR3 has 14 residues. CDR3 nucleotide sequence: TGTGCCACCAGCGTAACCCGCGGAAACTATGGCTACACCTTC. Residues: CATSVTRGNYGYTF.

This chain uses TRBV4-1 with TRBJ2-7; TRBD2 matches 7 bases. V trimming: 0 bases; J trimming: 2 bases; junction bases outside the gene matches: 4. From germline, CDR1 is MGHRA and CDR2 YSYEKL. The CDR3 is 15 amino acids. The CDR3 loop reads CASSQDLGRAYEQYF. CDR3 nucleotides: TGCGCCAGCAGCCAAGATCTAGGGAGGGCCTACGAGCAGTACTTC.

The chain employs TRBV27 and TRBJ2-7; D is uncertain. The length of the CDR3 is 15 residues. V lost 3 bases and J 0 bases, leaving 12 bases between the germline ends. Germline V lookup: CDR1 MNHEY, CDR2 SMNVEV (reference sequence). The CDR3 DNA sequence: TGTGCCAGCAGTTTTGACGTCGGAAGCTCCTACGAGCAGTACTTC. This codes for CASSFDVGSSYEQYF.

This clone was counted once. CDR3 residues: CASSLLGTGEQYF. CDR3 DNA: TGTGCCAGCAGCTTATTGGGCACCGGCGAGCAGTACTTC. This chain connects TRBV7-2 to TRBJ2-7; D gene unclear. V lost 2 bases and J 6 bases, leaving 11 bases between the germline ends. The germline V gene encodes CDR1 SGHTA and CDR2 FQGNSA. This CDR3 region has 13 residues.

J is TRBJ2-2 and V is TRBV29-1; D is possibly TRBD2 (6 bases). Germline CDR1 is SQVTM and CDR2 is ANQGSEA. The CDR3 has 12 amino acids. CDR3 protein: CGSGGTNGELFF. CDR3 in DNA: TGCGGGTCGGGCGGGACGAATGGGGAGCTGTTTTTT.

The rearrangement uses TRBV27 and TRBJ2-7; D possibly corresponds to TRBD2 (5 bases). This CDR3 has 13 residues. Germline V gene data show CDR1 as MNHEY and CDR2 as SMNVEV (reference sequence). V lost 3 bases and J lost 3, with 9 bases in between. CDR3 nucleotide sequence: TGTGCCAGCAGTTTGACTACGGACTACGAGCAGTACTTC. Amino acids: CASSLTTDYEQYF.

This rearrangement joins TRBV13 to TRBJ2-7; 7 bases align to TRBD1. This CDR3 is 14 amino acids long. V trimming: 4 bases; J trimming: 0 bases; junction bases outside the gene matches: 3. CDR1 and CDR2 (germline): PRHDT, FYEKMQ (reference sequence). Here the CDR3 reads CASSSRGSSYEQYF. The CDR3 nucleotides are TGTGCCAGCAGCTCCAGGGGGAGCTCCTACGAGCAGTACTTC.

The gene calls are TRBV6-1 and TRBJ2-7; 9 bases line up with TRBD1. Germline trimming cut 3 bases from V and 3 bases from J; bases unmatched to any gene: 6. The length of the CDR3 is 15 residues. CDR1 and CDR2 from the germline V gene are MNHNS and SASEGT. Here the CDR3 reads CASSEGTGLHYEQYF. In nucleotides, the CDR3 is TGTGCCAGCAGTGAGGGGACAGGGCTCCACTACGAGCAGTACTTC.

This sequence joins TRBV10-3 and TRBJ2-7; perhaps TRBD1 as D (7 bases). Germline CDR1 is ENHRY and CDR2 is SYGVKD. CDR3 length equals 17 residues. Trimming shortened V by 0 bases and J by 4 bases, and 19 bases separated the two germline ends. Here the CDR3 DNA reads TGTGCCATCAGTGAGTCCCTTTTTGGAGGGGGCAGGTACGAGCAGTACTTC. As protein: CAISESLFGGGRYEQYF.

V is TRBV4-1 and J is TRBJ2-2, with D unresolved. V was pared by 1 base and J by 8 bases, with 5 bases between. Germline V lookup: CDR1 MGHRA, CDR2 YSYEKL. The CDR3 has 12 amino acids. CDR3 region: CASSQVAGELFF. CDR3 bases: TGCGCCAGCAGCCAAGTAGCAGGGGAGCTGTTTTTT.

V is TRBV6-1 and J is TRBJ2-1; D is perhaps TRBD2 (5 bases). This CDR3 spans 12 amino acids. The germline V gene encodes CDR1 MNHNS and CDR2 SASEGT. The germline V and J ends were trimmed by 5 bases and 8 bases, with 10 bases remaining between them. The CDR3 region is CASSPPGYEQFF. CDR3 bases: TGTGCCAGCAGTCCTCCGGGGTATGAGCAGTTCTTC.

The table lists this clone with a few counts. The same CDR3 can be traced to other DNA sequences in this sample. The rearrangement links TRBV29-1 to TRBJ1-1; D unresolved. CDR3 size: 11 residues. Between the trimmed V and J ends, which lost 3 bases and 1 base, there was a span of 3 bases. Germline V gene data show CDR1 as SQVTM and CDR2 as ANQGSEA. In DNA, the CDR3 is TGCAGCGTTGACGAGAACACTGAAGCTTTCTTT. It encodes CSVDENTEAFF.